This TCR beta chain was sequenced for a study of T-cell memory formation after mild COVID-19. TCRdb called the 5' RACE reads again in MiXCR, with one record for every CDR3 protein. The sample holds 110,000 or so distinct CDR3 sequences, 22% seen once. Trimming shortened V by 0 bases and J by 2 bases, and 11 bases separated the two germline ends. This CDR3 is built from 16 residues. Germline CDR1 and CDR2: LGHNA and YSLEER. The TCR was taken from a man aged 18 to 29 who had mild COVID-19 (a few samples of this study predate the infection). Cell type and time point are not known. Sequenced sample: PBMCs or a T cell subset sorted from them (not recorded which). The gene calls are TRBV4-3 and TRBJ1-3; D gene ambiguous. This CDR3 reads CASSQDWAEAGNTIYF. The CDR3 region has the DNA TGCGCCAGCAGCCAAGATTGGGCAGAAGCTGGAAACACCATATATTTT.